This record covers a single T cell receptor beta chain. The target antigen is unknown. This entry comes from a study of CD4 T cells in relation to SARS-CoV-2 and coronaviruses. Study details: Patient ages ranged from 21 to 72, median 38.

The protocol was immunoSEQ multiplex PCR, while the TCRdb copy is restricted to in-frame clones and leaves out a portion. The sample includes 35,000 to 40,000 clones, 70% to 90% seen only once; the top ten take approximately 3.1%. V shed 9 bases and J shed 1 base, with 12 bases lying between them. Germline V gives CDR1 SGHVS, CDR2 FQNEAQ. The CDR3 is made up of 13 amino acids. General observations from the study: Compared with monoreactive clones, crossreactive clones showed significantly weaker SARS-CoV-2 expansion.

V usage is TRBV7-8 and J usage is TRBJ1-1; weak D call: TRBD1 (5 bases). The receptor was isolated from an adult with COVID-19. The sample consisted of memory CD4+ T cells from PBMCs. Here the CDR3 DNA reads TGTGCCAGTCGTAAAGGGACGAACACTGAAGCTTTCTTT. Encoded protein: CASRKGTNTEAFF.